A selection of T cell receptor beta chains follows, all from one sample in a study of cytomegalovirus exposure and HLA in healthy donors. The method was immunoSEQ multiplex PCR; TCRdb's version includes in-frame clones alone and lacks a portion of them. Among tens of thousands of clones listed, more than 70% were seen once. The material sequenced was PBMCs. These receptors all stem from a woman between 18 and 29 years old in good health and CMV-seropositive. Both conserved end residues are part of each CDR3. The order of the fields is V gene, clone size, J gene, D gene, CDR3 protein, CDR3 DNA. The D gene is left open where the match is weak. Clone sizes are given selectively: once, few, many, or a class where the clone is expanded.

v_gene: TRBV5-1; abundance: once; j_gene: TRBJ1-2; d_gene: -; CDR3aa: CASNLLDRLNYGYTF; CDR3nt: TGTGCCAGCAACCTATTGGACAGACTTAACTATGGCTACACCTTC
v_gene: TRBV18; abundance: -; j_gene: TRBJ1-5; d_gene: TRBD1; CDR3aa: CASSQRQGNQPQHF; CDR3nt: TGTGCCAGCTCACAGCGACAGGGAAATCAGCCCCAGCATTTT
v_gene: TRBV6-1; abundance: -; j_gene: TRBJ1-1; d_gene: TRBD1; CDR3aa: CASRPGQGAEAFF; CDR3nt: TGTGCCAGCAGGCCCGGACAGGGTGCTGAAGCTTTCTTT
v_gene: TRBV10-3; abundance: -; j_gene: TRBJ1-2; d_gene: -; CDR3aa: CAISANTGNPGGYTF; CDR3nt: TGTGCCATCAGTGCCAACACAGGGAACCCCGGTGGCTACACCTTC
v_gene: TRBV19; abundance: -; j_gene: TRBJ2-5; d_gene: -; CDR3aa: CASSFQQETQYF; CDR3nt: TGTGCCAGTAGTTTCCAACAAGAGACCCAGTACTTC
v_gene: TRBV19; abundance: -; j_gene: TRBJ1-6; d_gene: -; CDR3aa: CASKSGGSRSPLHF; CDR3nt: TGTGCCAGTAAATCGGGGGGCTCTCGATCACCCCTCCACTTT
v_gene: TRBV27; abundance: -; j_gene: TRBJ1-2; d_gene: TRBD1; CDR3aa: CASSPDRGRVQVYGYTF; CDR3nt: TGTGCCAGCAGTCCCGACAGGGGGCGGGTTCAGGTCTATGGCTACACCTTC
v_gene: TRBV7-9; abundance: -; j_gene: TRBJ2-7; d_gene: -; CDR3aa: CASSLEGQVSYEQYF; CDR3nt: TGTGCCAGCAGCTTAGAGGGGCAGGTCTCCTACGAGCAGTACTTC
v_gene: TRBV6-1; abundance: -; j_gene: TRBJ1-5; d_gene: -; CDR3aa: CASSENRNNQPQHF; CDR3nt: TGTGCCAGCAGTGAAAACAGGAACAATCAGCCCCAGCATTTT
v_gene: TRBV18; abundance: -; j_gene: TRBJ2-7; d_gene: -; CDR3aa: CASSGGAPTYEQYF; CDR3nt: TGTGCCAGCTCAGGGGGGGCCCCCACCTACGAGCAGTACTTC
v_gene: TRBV4-2; abundance: -; j_gene: TRBJ2-1; d_gene: TRBD2; CDR3aa: CASSQLSGGAFGEQFF; CDR3nt: TGTGCCAGCAGCCAACTAAGCGGGGGGGCCTTCGGTGAGCAGTTCTTC
v_gene: TRBV4-1; abundance: -; j_gene: TRBJ2-1; d_gene: TRBD2; CDR3aa: CASSQSGTSGAQQFF; CDR3nt: TGCGCCAGCAGCCAGTCAGGGACTAGCGGGGCGCAGCAGTTCTTC
v_gene: TRBV7-2; abundance: -; j_gene: TRBJ1-1; d_gene: -; CDR3aa: CASSRGGEAVTEAFF; CDR3nt: TGTGCCAGCAGCCGTGGCGGGGAGGCGGTAACTGAAGCTTTCTTT